The clone carrying this TCR beta chain occurred once. As originally analysed: Cell counts per sample came from amplifying reference gene primers. Data came from immunoSEQ multiplex PCR; TCRdb stores just in-frame clones and leaves some out. D and trimming come from the DNA, and the V and J calls and clone size come from that table. Here the sample spans about 250,000 clones, more than 65% being singletons. Patients of the Seattle cohort, enrolled during active infection, were followed longitudinally. These data are taken from a study of blood T cell repertoires in COVID-19. On the study more broadly: Italy, Spain and the United States were the sources of the convalescent and acute COVID-19 samples. In each case, the material was cDNA or gDNA derived from T cells, B-cell-depleted T cells, or PBMCs.

V lost 6 bases and J 4 bases, leaving 9 bases between the germline ends. The germline CDR1 and CDR2 sequences are LNHNV and YYDKDF (reference sequence). This CDR3 is built from 12 residues. The TCR was taken from a person between 65 and 80 years old with COVID-19, enrolled during active disease. The chain recombines TRBV15 with TRBJ2-5; D may be TRBD1 (5 bases). Material: peripheral blood. This CDR3 is CATRNGAETQYF. CDR3 nucleotides: TGTGCCACCAGGAATGGGGCAGAGACCCAGTACTTC.